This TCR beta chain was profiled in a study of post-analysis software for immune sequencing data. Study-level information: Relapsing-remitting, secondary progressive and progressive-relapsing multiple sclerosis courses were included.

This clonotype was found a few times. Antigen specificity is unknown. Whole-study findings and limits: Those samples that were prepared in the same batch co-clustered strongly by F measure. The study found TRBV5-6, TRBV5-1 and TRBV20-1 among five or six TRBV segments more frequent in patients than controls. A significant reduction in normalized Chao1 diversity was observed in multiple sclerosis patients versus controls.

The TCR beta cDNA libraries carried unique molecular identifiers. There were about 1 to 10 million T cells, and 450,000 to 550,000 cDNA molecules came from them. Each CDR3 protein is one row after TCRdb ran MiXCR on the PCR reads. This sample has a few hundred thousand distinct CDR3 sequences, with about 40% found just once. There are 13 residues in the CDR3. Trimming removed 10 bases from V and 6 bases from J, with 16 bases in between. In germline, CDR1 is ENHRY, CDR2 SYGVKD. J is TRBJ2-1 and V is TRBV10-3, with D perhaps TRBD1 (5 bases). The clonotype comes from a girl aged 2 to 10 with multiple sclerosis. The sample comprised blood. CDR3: CATTVTISNEQFF. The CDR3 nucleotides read TGTGCCACGACAGTTACCATTTCCAATGAGCAGTTCTTC.